This T cell receptor beta chain was obtained from a study of long-term antiretroviral therapy in people with HIV. The CDR3 runs 15 residues. The germline V gene has CDR1 LNHNV and CDR2 YYDKDF (reference sequence). After removal of 4 bases from V and 7 bases from J, the junction contained 12 bases not matched to a gene. Running of the v3.0 immunoSEQ assay took place at survey level. Sequenced by immunoSEQ multiplex PCR; TCRdb stores in-frame clones only, minus some. The top ten hold 3.9% of the sample, which has roughly 39,000 clones, roughly 90% seen once. The TCR was taken from a woman between 18 and 29 years old with HIV. Source: unsorted PBMCs, taken just before starting antiretroviral therapy. The chain joins TRBV15 to TRBJ2-5; 7 nucleotides match TRBD2. CDR3 in DNA: TGTGCCACCAGCATCCACACCGGACTAGACGGGACCCAGTACTTC. The encoded protein is CATSIHTGLDGTQYF.